A single sample is the source of the 16 T cell receptor beta chains below, sequenced in a study of T-cell memory formation after mild COVID-19. TCRdb re-derived calls from the 5' RACE reads in MiXCR, one entry per CDR3 protein. Found here are around 320,000 distinct CDR3 sequences, just under 20% of them singletons; the top ten hold 21%. Material: PBMCs or a T cell subset sorted from them (not recorded which). The receptors were gathered from a man between 18 and 29 years old who had mild COVID-19 (a few samples of this study predate the infection). Cell type and time point are not known.

The chain combines TRBV7-8 with TRBJ2-7; a possible D gene is TRBD2 (6 bases). The germline V gene has CDR1 SGHVS and CDR2 FQNEAQ. Trimming took off 1 base at V and 2 bases at J, with 12 bases between the two ends. This CDR3 comprises 15 residues. This chain's CDR3 is CASSLGGVGTYEQYV. The CDR3 nucleotides are TGTGCCAGCAGCTTAGGCGGGGTAGGGACCTACGAGCAGTACGTC.

In this sample, this clonotype turned up a few times. The rearrangement uses TRBV6-5 and TRBJ2-7; D is perhaps TRBD1 (5 bases). The germline V gene encodes CDR1 MNHEY and CDR2 SVGAGI. CDR3 length: 15 residues. The V gene lost 5 bases and the J gene lost 2 bases, with 16 bases spanning the gap. CDR3 region: CASSRSGGATYEQYF. The CDR3 coding sequence is TGTGCCAGCAGTCGATCAGGTGGGGCTACCTACGAGCAGTACTTC.

This clonotype was observed a few times. CDR3: CASSQYPHEELGYTF. The CDR3 DNA reads TGTGCCAGCAGCCAATACCCGCACGAGGAACTTGGCTACACCTTC. The chain links TRBV14 to TRBJ1-2; D is undetermined. Per germline, CDR1 SGHDN and CDR2 FVKESK. Trimming stripped 2 bases from V and 7 bases from J, with 17 bases between. The CDR3 length is 15 residues.

This clonotype has more than one count but fewer than ten. The gene calls are TRBV29-1 and TRBJ2-1; 12 bases are shared with TRBD2. Trimming removed 7 bases from V and 5 bases from J; junction bases left unmatched: 3. The germline V gene encodes CDR1 SQVTM and CDR2 ANQGSEA. This CDR3 region has 13 residues. CDR3 DNA: TGCAGCGAGGGACTAGCGGGTCACAATGAGCAGTTCTTC. Translating gives CSEGLAGHNEQFF.

This chain joins TRBV29-1 and TRBJ1-2; TRBD1 agrees at 7 bases. The CDR3 runs to 13 residues. The ends lost 8 bases at V and 2 bases at J; junction bases unmatched: 8. The germline CDR1 and CDR2 sequences are SQVTM and ANQGSEA. The CDR3 loop reads CSCRQGGNYGYTF. CDR3 DNA: TGCAGCTGCCGACAGGGAGGCAACTATGGCTACACCTTC. The variable domain in full, completed from reference TRBV29-1 and TRBJ1-2, reads SAVISQKPSRDICQRGTSLTIQCQVDSQVTMMFWYRQQPGQSLTLIATANQGSEATYESGFVIDKFPISRPNLTFSTLTVSNMSPEDSSIYLCSCRQGGNYGYTFGSGTRLTVV.

V and J are TRBV5-1 and TRBJ2-7, with D possibly being TRBD1 (5 bases). Per germline, CDR1 SGHRS and CDR2 YFSETQ. The CDR3 loop spans 13 amino acids. Trimming removed 7 bases from V and 3 bases from J, with 14 bases in between. CDR3 coding DNA: TGCGCCAGCGCGTCCGACAGATACTACGAGCAGTACTTC. Its protein is CASASDRYYEQYF.

The genes are TRBV10-3 and TRBJ2-5, with 10 bases matching TRBD1. Unmatched junction bases numbered 8, after V lost 5 bases and J lost 2 bases. This CDR3 has 16 residues. Germline V CDR1 and CDR2: ENHRY, SYGVKD. Here the CDR3 reads CAISRSGQGTQETQYF. DNA for the CDR3: TGTGCCATCAGTCGCTCGGGACAGGGGACACAAGAGACCCAGTACTTC.

This chain joins TRBV11-2 and TRBJ1-6; weak D call: TRBD1 (5 bases). This CDR3 is built from 18 residues. Trimming removed 1 base from V and 2 bases from J, with 15 bases in between. Germline V lookup: CDR1 SGHAT, CDR2 FQNNGV. CDR3 DNA sequence: TGTGCCAGCAGCTTAGTCCGATGGGACCGGCCCTATAATTCACCCCTCCACTTT. This sequence encodes CASSLVRWDRPYNSPLHF.

This clonotype appeared a few times. The genes are TRBV7-8 and TRBJ2-3, with D possibly being TRBD1 (5 bases). Looked up from germline, CDR1 is SGHVS and CDR2 is FQNEAQ. The ends were cut back, 0 bases at V and 6 bases at J, with 10 bases in the middle. The CDR3 has 14 residues. The CDR3 region is CASSLAGPGDTQYF. In nucleotides, the CDR3 is TGTGCCAGCAGCTTAGCGGGGCCCGGGGATACGCAGTATTTT.

The V call is TRBV7-2, the J call TRBJ1-2, with D maybe TRBD1 (6 bases). The germline V gene encodes CDR1 SGHTA and CDR2 FQGNSA. V was cut by 3 bases and J by 7 bases, with 24 bases left in between. This CDR3 is 17 amino acids long. The CDR3: CASSFSPYREPIRGYTF. CDR3 coding DNA: TGTGCCAGCAGCTTCTCCCCCTACAGGGAGCCTATCCGTGGCTACACCTTC.

The chain links TRBV27 to TRBJ1-6; TRBD1 matches at 7 bases. From germline, CDR1 is MNHEY and CDR2 SMNVEV (reference sequence). This CDR3 has 14 amino acids. With 7 bases clipped from V and 10 bases from J, the junction kept 10 bases outside the gene matches. The CDR3 bases are TGTGCCAGCAAAATCCAGGGGGGTCGATCACCCCTCCACTTT. Its translation is CASKIQGGRSPLHF.

This chain connects TRBV11-2 to TRBJ2-1; 9 positions match TRBD2. The CDR3 runs to 16 residues. The ends lost 5 bases at V and 5 bases at J; junction bases unmatched: 10. Per germline, CDR1 SGHAT and CDR2 FQNNGV. CDR3 sequence (DNA): TGTGCCAGCAGCCTACAGCGCGGGGGGGTGGACAATGAGCAGTTCTTC. Translated: CASSLQRGGVDNEQFF.

This clonotype was observed a handful of times. This chain links TRBV5-1 with TRBJ2-3, with 9 bases that match TRBD1. The CDR3 has 16 residues. The germline gives CDR1 SGHRS, CDR2 YFSETQ. The V gene end was trimmed by 2 bases and the J gene end by 0 bases; junction bases not matched to a gene: 4. This chain's CDR3 is CASSLGTGPSTDTQYF. Here the CDR3 DNA reads TGCGCCAGCAGCTTAGGGACAGGGCCAAGCACAGATACGCAGTATTTT.

The chain links TRBV12-3 or TRBV12-4 to TRBJ1-1, with D maybe TRBD1 (6 bases). V was trimmed by 3 bases and J by 4 bases, leaving 12 bases between them. This CDR3 contains 14 residues. This CDR3 is CASSFQGTSTEAFF. In nucleotides, the CDR3 is TGTGCCAGCAGTTTCCAGGGGACCTCCACTGAAGCTTTCTTT.

In this sample, this clonotype turned up a few times. This chain's CDR3 is CASSPRTSGTHNEQFF. CDR3 in DNA: TGCGCCAGCAGCCCCCGGACTAGCGGGACCCACAATGAGCAGTTCTTC. This chain connects TRBV5-1 to TRBJ2-1; 12 bases agree with TRBD2. The CDR3 covers 16 residues. Germline assignment: CDR1 SGHRS and CDR2 YFSETQ. V lost 4 bases to trimming and J lost 5 bases; unmatched junction nucleotides: 7.

The chain joins TRBV6-6 to TRBJ2-2; unclear D gene. V dropped 5 bases and J dropped 2 bases, with 6 bases sitting between them. The germline CDR1 and CDR2 sequences are MNHNY and SVGAGI (reference sequence). The CDR3 has 13 residues. This CDR3 reads CASSDPNTGELFF. In DNA form, the CDR3 reads TGTGCCAGCAGTGACCCAAACACCGGGGAGCTGTTTTTT.